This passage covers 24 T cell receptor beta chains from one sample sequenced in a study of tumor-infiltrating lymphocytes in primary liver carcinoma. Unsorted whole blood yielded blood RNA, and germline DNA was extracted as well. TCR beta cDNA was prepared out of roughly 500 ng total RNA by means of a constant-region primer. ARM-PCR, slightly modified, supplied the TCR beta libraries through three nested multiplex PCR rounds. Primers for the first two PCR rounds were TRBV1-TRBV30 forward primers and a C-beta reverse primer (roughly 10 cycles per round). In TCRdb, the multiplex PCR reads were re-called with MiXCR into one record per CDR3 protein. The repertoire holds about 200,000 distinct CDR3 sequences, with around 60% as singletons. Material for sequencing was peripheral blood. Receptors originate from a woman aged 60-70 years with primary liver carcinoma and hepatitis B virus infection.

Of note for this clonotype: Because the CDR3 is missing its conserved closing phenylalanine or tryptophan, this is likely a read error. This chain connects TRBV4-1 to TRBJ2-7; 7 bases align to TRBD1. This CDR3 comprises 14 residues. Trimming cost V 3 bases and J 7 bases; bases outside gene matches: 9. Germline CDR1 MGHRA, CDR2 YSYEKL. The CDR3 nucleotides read TGCGCCAGCAGCCAGAGGGGGCAGGGATCAGAGCAGTACTTA. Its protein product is CASSQRGQGSEQYL.

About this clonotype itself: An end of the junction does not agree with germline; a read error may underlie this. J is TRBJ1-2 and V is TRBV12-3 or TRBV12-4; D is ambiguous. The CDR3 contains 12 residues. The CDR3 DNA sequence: TGTACCAGCAGCCTCGTGGGCTATGGCTACACCTTC. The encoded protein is CTSSLVGYGYTF.

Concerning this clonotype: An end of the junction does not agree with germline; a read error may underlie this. CDR3 in amino acids: CASSLLGGLTGNEQFF. DNA for the CDR3: TGTGCCAGCAGCCTTCTCGGGGGGTTAACTGGCAATGAACAGTTCTTC. This chain uses TRBV14 with TRBJ2-1; TRBD2 agrees at 7 bases. This CDR3 has 16 amino acids. Germline assignment: CDR1 SGHDN and CDR2 FVKESK.

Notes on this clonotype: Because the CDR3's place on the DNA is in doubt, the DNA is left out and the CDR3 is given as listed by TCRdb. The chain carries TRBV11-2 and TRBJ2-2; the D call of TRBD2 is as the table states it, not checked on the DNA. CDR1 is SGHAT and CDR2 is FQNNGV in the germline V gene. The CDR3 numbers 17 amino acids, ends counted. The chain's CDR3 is CASSPWTWAGGAGEPFF.

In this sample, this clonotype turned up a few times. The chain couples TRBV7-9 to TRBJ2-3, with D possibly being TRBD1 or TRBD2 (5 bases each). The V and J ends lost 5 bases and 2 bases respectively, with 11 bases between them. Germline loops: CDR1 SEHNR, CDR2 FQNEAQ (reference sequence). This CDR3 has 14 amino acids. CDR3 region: CASSPSGTTDTQYF. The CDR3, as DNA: TGTGCCAGCAGCCCCTCGGGGACCACAGATACGCAGTATTTT.

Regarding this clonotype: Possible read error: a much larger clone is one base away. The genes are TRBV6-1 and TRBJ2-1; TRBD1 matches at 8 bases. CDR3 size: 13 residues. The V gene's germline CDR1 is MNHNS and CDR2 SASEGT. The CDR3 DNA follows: TGTACCAGCAGTGACAGGGGCGGGGATGAGCAGTTCTTC. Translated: CTSSDRGGDEQFF.

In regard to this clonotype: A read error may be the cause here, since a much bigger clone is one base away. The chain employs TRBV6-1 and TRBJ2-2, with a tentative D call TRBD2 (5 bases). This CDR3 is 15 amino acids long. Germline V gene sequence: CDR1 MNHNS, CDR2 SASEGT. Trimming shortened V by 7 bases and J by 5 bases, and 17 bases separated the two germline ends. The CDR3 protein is CASKFGLGSTGELFF. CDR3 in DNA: TGTGCCAGCAAATTCGGACTGGGATCTACCGGGGAGCTGTTTTTT.

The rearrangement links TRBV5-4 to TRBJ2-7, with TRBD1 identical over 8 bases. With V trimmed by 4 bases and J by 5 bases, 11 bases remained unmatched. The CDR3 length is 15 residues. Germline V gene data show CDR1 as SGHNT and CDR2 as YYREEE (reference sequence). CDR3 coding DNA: TGTGCCAGCAGCCCAACCCGGACAGGGATCAACGAGCAGTACTTC. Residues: CASSPTRTGINEQYF.

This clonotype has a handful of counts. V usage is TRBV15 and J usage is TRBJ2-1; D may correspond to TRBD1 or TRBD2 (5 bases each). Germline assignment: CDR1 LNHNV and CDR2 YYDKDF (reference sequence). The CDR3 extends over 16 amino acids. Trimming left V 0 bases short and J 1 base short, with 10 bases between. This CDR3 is CATSRDRDLSYNEQFF. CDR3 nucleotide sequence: TGTGCCACCAGCAGAGATAGGGACCTGTCCTACAATGAGCAGTTCTTC.

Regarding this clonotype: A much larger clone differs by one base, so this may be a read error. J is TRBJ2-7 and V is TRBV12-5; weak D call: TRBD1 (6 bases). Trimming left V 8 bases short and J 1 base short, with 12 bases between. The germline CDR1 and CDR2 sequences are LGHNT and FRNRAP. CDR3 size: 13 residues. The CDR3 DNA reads TGTGCTAGTTCAACCGGGACATCCTACGAGCAGTACTTC. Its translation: CASSTGTSYEQYF.

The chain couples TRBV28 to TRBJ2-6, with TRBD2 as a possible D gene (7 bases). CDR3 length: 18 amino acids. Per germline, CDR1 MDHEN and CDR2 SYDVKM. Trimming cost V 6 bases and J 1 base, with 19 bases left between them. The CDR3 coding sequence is TGTGCCAGCAGCCTTGTGGGGGGGCTTCCATCTGGGGCCAACGTCCTGACTTTC. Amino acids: CASSLVGGLPSGANVLTF.

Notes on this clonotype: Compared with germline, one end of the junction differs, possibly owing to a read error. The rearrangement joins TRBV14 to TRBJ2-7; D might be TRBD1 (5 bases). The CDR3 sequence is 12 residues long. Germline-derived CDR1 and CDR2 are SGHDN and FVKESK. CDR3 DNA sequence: TGCGCCAGCAGCCAGGGTTCCCACGAACAGTACTTC. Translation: CASSQGSHEQYF.

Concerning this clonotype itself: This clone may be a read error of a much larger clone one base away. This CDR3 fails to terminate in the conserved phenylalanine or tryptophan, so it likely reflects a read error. The CDR3 sequence: CASSQASSSYNEQFS. The CDR3 region has the DNA TGCGCCAGCAGCCAAGCTTCTAGCTCCTACAATGAGCAGTTCTCC. This sequence joins TRBV4-1 and TRBJ2-1; D gene unclear. The germline gives CDR1 MGHRA, CDR2 YSYEKL. V shed 1 base and J shed 0 bases, with 7 bases lying between them. The CDR3 spans 15 residues.

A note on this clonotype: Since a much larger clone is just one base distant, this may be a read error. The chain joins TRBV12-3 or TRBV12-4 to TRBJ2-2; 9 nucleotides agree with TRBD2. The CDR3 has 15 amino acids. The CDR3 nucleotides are TGTGCCAGCAGTTCCGGGACTAGCCGCGCCGGGGTGCTGTTTTTT. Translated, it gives CASSSGTSRAGVLFF.

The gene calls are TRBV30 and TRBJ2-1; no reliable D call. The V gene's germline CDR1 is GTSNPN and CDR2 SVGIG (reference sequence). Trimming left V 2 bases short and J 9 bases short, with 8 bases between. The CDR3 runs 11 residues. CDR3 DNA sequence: TGTGCCTGGAGTATAGTCCGTGAGCAGTTCTTC. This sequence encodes CAWSIVREQFF.

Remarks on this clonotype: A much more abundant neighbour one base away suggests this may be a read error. CDR3 residues: CASSPRVGLAGESCNEQFF. CDR3 bases: TGTGCCAGCAGCCCCCGAGTAGGGCTAGCGGGAGAGTCCTGCAATGAGCAGTTCTTC. The chain couples TRBV5-4 to TRBJ2-1, with TRBD2 matching 10 bases. Germline CDR1 and CDR2: SGHNT and YYREEE (reference sequence). The CDR3 has 19 residues.

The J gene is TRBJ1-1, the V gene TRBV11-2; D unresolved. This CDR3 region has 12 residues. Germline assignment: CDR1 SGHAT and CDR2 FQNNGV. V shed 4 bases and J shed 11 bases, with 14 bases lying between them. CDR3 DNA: TGTGCCAGCAGCTCTGACGGGATTGATGCTTTCTTT. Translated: CASSSDGIDAFF.

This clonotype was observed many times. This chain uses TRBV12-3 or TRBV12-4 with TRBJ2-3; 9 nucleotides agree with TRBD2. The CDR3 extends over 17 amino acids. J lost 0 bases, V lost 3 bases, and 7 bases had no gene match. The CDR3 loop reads CASSFGGTSRSTDTQYF. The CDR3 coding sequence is TGTGCCAGCAGTTTTGGGGGGACTAGCCGAAGCACAGATACGCAGTATTTT.

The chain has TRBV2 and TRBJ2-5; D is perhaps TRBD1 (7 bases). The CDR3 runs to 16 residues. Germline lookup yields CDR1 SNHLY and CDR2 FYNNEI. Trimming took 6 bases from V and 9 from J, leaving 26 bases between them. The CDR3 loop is CASSKTGTALGEAQYF. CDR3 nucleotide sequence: TGTGCCAGCAGCAAAACTGGGACAGCTCTGGGGGAGGCCCAGTACTTC.

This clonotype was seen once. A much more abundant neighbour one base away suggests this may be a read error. Here the CDR3 DNA reads TGTGCCTGGAATCAGGGATCTGAGGCCAACGTCCTGGCTTTC. It codes for CAWNQGSEANVLAF. The chain carries TRBV30 and TRBJ2-6; the D gene is possibly TRBD1 (5 bases). The CDR3 has 14 residues. Looked up from germline, CDR1 is GTSNPN and CDR2 is SVGIG (reference sequence).

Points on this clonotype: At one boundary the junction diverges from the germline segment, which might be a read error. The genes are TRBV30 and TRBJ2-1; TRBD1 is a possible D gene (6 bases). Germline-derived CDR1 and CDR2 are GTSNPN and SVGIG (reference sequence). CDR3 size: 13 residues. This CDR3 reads CAWSSQGYNEQFF. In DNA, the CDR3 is TGTGCCTGGAGTTCACAGGGCTACAATGAGCAGTTCTTT.

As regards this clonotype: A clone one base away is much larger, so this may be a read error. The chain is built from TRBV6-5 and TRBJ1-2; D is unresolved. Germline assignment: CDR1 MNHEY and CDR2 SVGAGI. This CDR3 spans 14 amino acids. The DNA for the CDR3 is TGTGCCATCAGTCGAAACGACGGAAACTATGGCTACACCTTC. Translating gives CAISRNDGNYGYTF.

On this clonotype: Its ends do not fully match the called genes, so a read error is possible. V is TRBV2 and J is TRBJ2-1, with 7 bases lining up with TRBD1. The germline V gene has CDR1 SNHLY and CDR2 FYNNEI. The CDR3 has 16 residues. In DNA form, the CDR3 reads TGTGGCAGCAGTGAGGATCCACAGGGGATTTACAATGAGCAGTTCTTC. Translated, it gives CGSSEDPQGIYNEQFF.

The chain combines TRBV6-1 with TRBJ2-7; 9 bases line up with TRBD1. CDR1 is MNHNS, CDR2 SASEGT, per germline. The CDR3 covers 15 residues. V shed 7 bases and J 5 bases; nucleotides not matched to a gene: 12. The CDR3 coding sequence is TGTGCCAGCAAGGGACAGGGAGTGGAGGGGAACGAGCAGTACTTC. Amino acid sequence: CASKGQGVEGNEQYF.